This TCR beta chain originates from a study of response to subunit inactivated influenza vaccine. Regarding the study as a whole: Authors proposed each seasonal influenza vaccination draws in few new T cells.

The CDR3 has 16 residues. The ends lost 3 bases at V and 5 bases at J; junction bases unmatched: 8. Germline assignment: CDR1 LGHNA and CDR2 YSLEER. MiXCR, run by TCRdb on the RT-PCR reads, gives a single entry per CDR3 protein. The repertoire includes some 850,000 distinct CDR3 sequences, roughly 18% of them detected once, and about 11% sits in the top ten. This clonotype was seen only a few times. Antigen specificity is unknown. The receptor comes from a man over 45 who received an inactivated influenza vaccine. The chain employs TRBV4-3 and TRBJ1-4; 8 nucleotides align to TRBD1. Source: PBMCs from blood, taken more than 4 days after vaccination. CDR3 DNA: TGCGCCAGCAGCCACGCTCGAGGGACAGGAAATGAAAAACTGTTTTTT. The encoded protein is CASSHARGTGNEKLFF.